One sample yielded the 18 T cell receptor beta chains listed below, sequenced in a study of T cell responses to AZD1222 COVID-19 vaccine. Sequencing used immunoSEQ multiplex PCR; TCRdb keeps in-frame clones, though not all of them. The repertoire holds about 210,000 clones, with roughly 94% as singletons. Source: peripheral blood, taken 28 days after the second dose of the MenACWY control vaccine. The receptors were gathered from an adult who received the MenACWY meningococcal vaccine as a control.

The genes are TRBV19 and TRBJ1-1, with a possible D match to TRBD1 (5 bases). CDR1 and CDR2 from the germline V gene are LNHDA and SQIVND (reference sequence). V was shortened by 5 bases and J by 4 bases, with 11 bases between the two germline ends. This CDR3 comprises 13 residues. CDR3 in DNA: TGTGCCAGTAGTTGGGGGGTAGTCACTGAAGCTTTCTTT. Translated: CASSWGVVTEAFF.

The genes are TRBV2 and TRBJ2-1; no definite D call. V shed 8 bases and J shed 4 bases, with 15 bases lying between them. The CDR3 totals 14 residues. Germline lookup yields CDR1 SNHLY and CDR2 FYNNEI. CDR3 amino acids: CASSKVPFYNEQFF. CDR3 in DNA: TGTGCCAGCTCAAAAGTGCCCTTTTACAATGAGCAGTTCTTC.

This clone has a single count. The chain employs TRBV5-1 and TRBJ2-7, with 8 bases identical to TRBD2. The CDR3 has 14 residues. Germline V gives CDR1 SGHRS, CDR2 YFSETQ. V lost 4 bases, J lost 1 base, and 4 bases stayed unmatched. The CDR3, as DNA: TGCGCCAGCAGCACCTCTAGCGGGTCCTACGAGCAGTACTTC. Translated, it gives CASSTSSGSYEQYF.

V gene TRBV18 combines with J gene TRBJ2-5; D unclear. With 0 bases removed from V and 5 bases from J, the gap between germline ends came to 7 bases. The germline CDR1 and CDR2 sequences are KGHSH and LQKENI. The CDR3 loop spans 13 amino acids. CDR3 nucleotides: TGTGCCAGCTCACCACCATCCCGGGAGACCCAGTACTTC. Its protein is CASSPPSRETQYF. The complete variable domain, with remaining parts taken from reference TRBV18 and TRBJ2-5, reads NAGVMQNPRHLVRRRGQEARLRCSPMKGHSHVYWYRQLPEEGLKFMVYLQKENIIDESGMPKERFSAEFPKEGPSILRIQQVVRGDSAAYFCASSPPSRETQYFGPGTRLLVL.

The chain recombines TRBV28 with TRBJ1-6, with D perhaps matching TRBD1 (5 bases). V was cut by 3 bases and J by 7 bases, with 13 bases left in between. In germline, CDR1 is MDHEN, CDR2 SYDVKM. CDR3 length: 15 residues. In DNA form, the CDR3 reads TGTGCCAGCAGTTTCGGGGCAGCCGGAAATTCACCCCTCCACTTT. Translation: CASSFGAAGNSPLHF.

The genes are TRBV27 and TRBJ1-2, with D maybe TRBD1 (5 bases). This CDR3 is built from 14 residues. CDR1 and CDR2 from the germline V gene are MNHEY and SMNVEV (reference sequence). V was trimmed by 6 bases and J by 8 bases, leaving 19 bases between them. The CDR3 DNA reads as TGTGCCAGCAGAGAACCGACAGCCCCCTGGGGCTACACCTTC. It specifies CASREPTAPWGYTF.

The chain links TRBV5-5 to TRBJ1-4; D is unclear. Germline CDR1 and CDR2: SGHKS and YYEKEE (reference sequence). The length of the CDR3 is 15 residues. The V end lost 0 bases, the J end lost 0 bases, and 6 bases lay between the germline ends. This CDR3 is CASSLEQPTNEKLFF. CDR3 bases: TGTGCCAGCAGCTTGGAACAGCCAACTAATGAAAAACTGTTTTTT. Complete variable domain (other parts from reference TRBV5-5 and TRBJ1-4): DAGVTQSPTHLIKTRGQQVTLRCSPISGHKSVSWYQQVLGQGPQFIFQYYEKEERGRGNFPDRFSARQFPNYSSELNVNALLLGDSALYLCASSLEQPTNEKLFFGSGTQLSVL.

The chain is built from TRBV11-2 and TRBJ2-3; 9 bases agree with TRBD1. CDR3 length: 17 residues. CDR1 and CDR2 from the germline V gene are SGHAT and FQNNGV. V was pared by 6 bases and J by 3 bases, with 13 bases of the junction left unmatched. The CDR3 DNA sequence: TGTGCCAGCAGTCCCATCACAGGGGGCGCGGAGACAGATACGCAGTATTTT. Protein: CASSPITGGAETDTQYF.

The rearrangement joins TRBV2 to TRBJ2-5; the D is unclear. Germline lookup yields CDR1 SNHLY and CDR2 FYNNEI. The CDR3 runs to 11 residues. V shed 3 bases and J shed 3 bases, with 2 bases lying between them. CDR3 amino acids: CASSEEETQYF. CDR3 bases: TGTGCCAGCAGTGAGGAAGAGACCCAGTACTTC. Full variable domain (outside the CDR3, taken from reference TRBV2 and TRBJ2-5): EPEVTQTPSHQVTQMGQEVILRCVPISNHLYFYWYRQILGQKVEFLVSFYNNEISEKSEIFDDQFSVERPDGSNFTLKIRSTKLEDSAMYFCASSEEETQYFGPGTRLLVL.

This sequence joins TRBV5-6 and TRBJ1-2; D remains ambiguous. Germline values: CDR1 SGHDT, CDR2 YYEEEE. V lost 2 bases, J lost 2 bases, and 7 bases lay in between. The CDR3 contains 13 residues. CDR3 sequence: CASSFGTNYGYTF. CDR3 coding DNA: TGTGCCAGCAGCTTTGGAACGAACTATGGCTACACCTTC.

V gene TRBV28 combines with J gene TRBJ2-1; D might be TRBD1 or TRBD2, each matching 5 bases. Germline assignment: CDR1 MDHEN and CDR2 SYDVKM. This CDR3 has 13 amino acids. V lost 5 bases and J lost 8, with 13 bases in between. Here the CDR3 reads CASSPPGRDEQFF. DNA for the CDR3: TGTGCCAGCAGTCCCCCGGGACGGGATGAGCAGTTCTTC.

The chain employs TRBV27 and TRBJ2-7; perhaps TRBD1 as D (6 bases). Trimming shortened V by 3 bases and J by 3 bases, and 15 bases separated the two germline ends. The germline V gene has CDR1 MNHEY and CDR2 SMNVEV (reference sequence). The CDR3 contains 15 residues. The CDR3 loop reads CASSLTGRGVYEQYF. The DNA for the CDR3 is TGTGCCAGCAGTTTGACGGGCAGGGGAGTCTACGAGCAGTACTTC.

The V gene is TRBV7-8, the J gene TRBJ1-5, with D possibly TRBD1 on 6 matching bases. Trimming stripped 0 bases from V and 3 bases from J, with 9 bases between. Germline V gives CDR1 SGHVS, CDR2 FQNEAQ. The CDR3 length is 15 residues. CDR3 in amino acids: CASSLATGINQPQHF. CDR3 DNA: TGTGCCAGCAGCTTAGCGACAGGTATCAATCAGCCCCAGCATTTT. Full variable domain (missing parts from reference TRBV7-8 and TRBJ1-5): GAGVSQSPRYKVAKRGQDVALRCDPISGHVSLFWYQQALGQGPEFLTYFQNEAQLDKSGLPSDRFFAERPEGSVSTLKIQRTQQEDSAVYLCASSLATGINQPQHFGDGTRLSIL.

V gene TRBV7-2 combines with J gene TRBJ1-2, with TRBD1 identical over 12 bases. This CDR3 contains 17 residues. Trimming took 3 bases from V and 4 from J; bases not matched to a gene: 9. CDR1 SGHTA and CDR2 FQGNSA come from the germline V gene. The CDR3 bases are TGTGCCAGCAGCTTGCAGGGGACAGGGGGCTTAGTCTATGGCTACACCTTC. Residues: CASSLQGTGGLVYGYTF.

This clone appeared once. V is TRBV5-1 and J is TRBJ1-2; D is possibly TRBD1 (6 bases). The CDR3 is 14 amino acids. CDR1 is SGHRS and CDR2 is YFSETQ in the germline V gene. V lost 0 bases and J lost 5, with 11 bases in between. The CDR3 protein is CASSLVGTSYGYTF. In DNA, the CDR3 is TGCGCCAGCAGCTTGGTAGGGACATCTTATGGCTACACCTTC.

J is TRBJ1-2 and V is TRBV20-1, with D possibly matching TRBD1 (5 bases). The CDR3 is made up of 10 amino acids. The V and J ends lost 6 bases and 8 bases respectively, with 10 bases between them. Germline CDR1 and CDR2: DFQATT and SNEGSKA (reference sequence). The CDR3 region is CSAQWGGYTF. The CDR3 DNA follows: TGCAGTGCCCAATGGGGCGGCTACACCTTC.

The chain combines TRBV6-1 with TRBJ2-5, with 8 bases aligning to TRBD1. The trim removed 1 base at V and 5 bases at J, leaving 3 bases unmatched. CDR3 size: 14 residues. Looked up from germline, CDR1 is MNHNS and CDR2 is SASEGT. CDR3 protein: CASSEVDRVETQYF. In nucleotides, the CDR3 is TGTGCCAGCAGTGAAGTGGACAGGGTGGAGACCCAGTACTTC.

The chain recombines TRBV23-1 with TRBJ2-1, with 8 bases lining up with TRBD2. TRBV23-1 is an ORF for which the function is uncertain. The trim removed 6 bases at V and 4 bases at J, leaving 11 bases unmatched. CDR3 length: 16 residues. CDR3 sequence (DNA): TGCGCCAGCAGCGAGGTTGATAGCGGGAATTACAATGAGCAGTTCTTC. It encodes CASSEVDSGNYNEQFF.